A selection of T cell receptor beta chains follows, all from one sample in a study of blood T cell repertoires in COVID-19. Sequenced by immunoSEQ multiplex PCR; TCRdb stores in-frame clones only, minus some. This table has some 70,000 clones, around 80% appearing once. Sequencing was performed on peripheral blood. The receptor source for this set is a man aged 50 or older with COVID-19, enrolled during active disease. Each CDR3 is given with its conserved first and last residue. The order of the fields is J gene, V gene, clone size, CDR3 protein. Expanded clones are given a class, and other clones once, few, many or no size at all.

TRBJ1-2,TRBV6-1,.,CASSEAESGGYGYTF
TRBJ2-2,TRBV7-3,.,CASSSQGGNTGELFF
TRBJ2-3,TRBV23-1,.,CASGPTGLAGLPDTQYF
TRBJ2-7,TRBV5-8,.,CASSLGGLHEQYF
TRBJ2-1,TRBV5-1,.,CASSLGTSGSSNEQFF
TRBJ2-7,TRBV7-8,few,CASSLISGTSGTRGIYEQYF
TRBJ2-7,TRBV6-6,.,CASTPSRGSSYEQYF
TRBJ2-1,TRBV9,.,CASSVEQGEQFF
TRBJ1-6,TRBV6-5,few,CASSRDRGDSPLHF
TRBJ1-2,TRBV27,few,CACTRGRSYGYTF
TRBJ2-7,TRBV25-1,.,CASSDSYEQYF
TRBJ1-2,TRBV24-1,once,CATSVGGADNYGYTF
TRBJ2-1,TRBV5-4,.,CASSPPGVLNNEQFF
TRBJ1-6,TRBV20-1,.,CSASSGEIYNSPLHF
TRBJ2-1,TRBV9,.,CASSNTGGGDEQFF
TRBJ2-4,TRBV7-2,once,CASKLGEVLNIQYF
TRBJ1-6,TRBV27,.,CASSFDSHSPLHF
TRBJ2-2,TRBV7-9,.,CASSLKGGIGELFF
TRBJ1-4,TRBV18,.,CASSLQGNYEKLFF
TRBJ2-5,TRBV9,.,CASSVGLAGDGQETQYF
TRBJ1-3,TRBV30,.,CAWSPLTAPVGGNTIYF
TRBJ2-7,TRBV5-4,.,CASSFQGQGYEQYF
TRBJ1-1,TRBV12-3/TRBV12-4,.,CASSPRQGLAFF
TRBJ1-1,TRBV28,few,CASSHDGHLNTEAFF
TRBJ2-5,TRBV7-2,once,CASSPQRGMGETQYF
TRBJ2-4,TRBV19,.,CASSALLAGPKNIQYF
TRBJ2-5,TRBV3-1/TRBV3-2,.,CASSQDIGETPKETQYF
TRBJ2-1,TRBV5-4,.,CASSPASGAFYNEQFF
TRBJ2-7,TRBV2,.,CASSEKLVVVHEQYF
TRBJ2-7,TRBV18,.,CASSSTGYEQYF
TRBJ2-7,TRBV13,.,CASSETLAPWEQYF
TRBJ1-5,TRBV12-3/TRBV12-4,.,CASSSGQHQPQHF
TRBJ2-7,TRBV5-6,.,CASSLSQGFYEQYF
TRBJ1-4,TRBV19,.,CASNLGTGSEKLFF
TRBJ1-2,TRBV7-2,.,CASSLTGGFFGYTF
TRBJ2-2,TRBV6-6,.,CASSHMGLAVNTGELFF
TRBJ2-5,TRBV5-1,.,CASSLEGNQYF
TRBJ1-6,TRBV12-3/TRBV12-4,.,CASQETGFSPLHF
TRBJ1-2,TRBV6-5,.,CATHRGQDGYTF
TRBJ2-3,TRBV6-6,.,CASSSSPEGDTQYF
TRBJ1-3,TRBV19,once,CASSGQVGNTIYF
TRBJ2-7,TRBV11-2,.,CASSLGRGGFAYEQYF
TRBJ1-5,TRBV24-1,.,CATSDPGTDVNQPQHF
TRBJ2-1,TRBV5-1,once,CASRGLAGVDEQFF
TRBJ2-7,TRBV7-2,.,CASSLGPGDEQYF
TRBJ2-3,TRBV28,.,CASSPRQTGVSTDTQYF
TRBJ2-1,TRBV24-1,.,CATSDPSGTAYNEQFF
TRBJ1-2,TRBV11-2,.,CASSLVAGGGYTF
TRBJ2-7,TRBV6-5,.,CASMSGIPLEQYF
TRBJ2-3,TRBV1,.,CTSTLEVSQDTQYF
TRBJ2-5,TRBV5-5,few,CASSHFDREETQYF
TRBJ1-2,TRBV3-1/TRBV3-2,.,CASSLPGQGADGYTF
TRBJ1-3,TRBV28,.,CASSPDLRSGNTIYF
TRBJ2-7,TRBV27,.,CASSLQAGAVYEQYF
TRBJ2-4,TRBV6-1,.,CASSEAGGPQNIQYF
TRBJ2-7,TRBV2,.,CASSSLRTSGKTYEQYF
TRBJ2-2,TRBV10-1,.,CASSDSLEAGELFF
TRBJ1-3,TRBV6-5,once,CASSYPGQNSGNTIYF